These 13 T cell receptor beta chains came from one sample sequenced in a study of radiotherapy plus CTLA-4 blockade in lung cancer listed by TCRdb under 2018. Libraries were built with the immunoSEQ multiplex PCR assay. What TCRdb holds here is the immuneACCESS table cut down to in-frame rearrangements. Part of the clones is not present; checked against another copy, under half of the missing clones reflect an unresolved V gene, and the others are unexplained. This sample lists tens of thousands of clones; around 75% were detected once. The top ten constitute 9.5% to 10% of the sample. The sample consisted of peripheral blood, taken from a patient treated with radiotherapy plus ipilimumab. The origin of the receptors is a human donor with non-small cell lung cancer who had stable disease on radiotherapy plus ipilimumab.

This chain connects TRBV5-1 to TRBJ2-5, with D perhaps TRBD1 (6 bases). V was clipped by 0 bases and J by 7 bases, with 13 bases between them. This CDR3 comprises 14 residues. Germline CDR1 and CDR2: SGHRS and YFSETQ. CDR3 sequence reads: CASSLGTDQGTQYF. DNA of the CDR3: TGCGCCAGCAGCTTGGGGACAGACCAGGGGACCCAGTACTTC.

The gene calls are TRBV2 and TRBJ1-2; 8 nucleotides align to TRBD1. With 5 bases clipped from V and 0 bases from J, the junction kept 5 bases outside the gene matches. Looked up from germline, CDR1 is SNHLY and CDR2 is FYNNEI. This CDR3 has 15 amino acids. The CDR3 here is CASSPTGGANYGYTF. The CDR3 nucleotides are TGTGCCAGCAGTCCCACAGGGGGAGCTAACTATGGCTACACCTTC.

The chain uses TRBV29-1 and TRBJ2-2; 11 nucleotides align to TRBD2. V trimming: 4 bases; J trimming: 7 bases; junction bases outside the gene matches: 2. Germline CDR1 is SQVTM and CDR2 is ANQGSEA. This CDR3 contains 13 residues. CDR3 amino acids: CSVGSGGVGELFF. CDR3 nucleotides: TGCAGCGTTGGTAGCGGGGGGGTCGGGGAGCTGTTTTTT.

CDR3 nucleotides: TGTGCCAGCAGTTACTCGCGGCTCAGCACAGATACGCAGTATTTT. Residues: CASSYSRLSTDTQYF. The J gene is TRBJ2-3, the V gene TRBV6-5, with D uncertain. V lost 0 bases and J lost 0, with 7 bases in between. The CDR3 is made up of 15 amino acids. Germline V CDR1 and CDR2: MNHEY, SVGAGI.

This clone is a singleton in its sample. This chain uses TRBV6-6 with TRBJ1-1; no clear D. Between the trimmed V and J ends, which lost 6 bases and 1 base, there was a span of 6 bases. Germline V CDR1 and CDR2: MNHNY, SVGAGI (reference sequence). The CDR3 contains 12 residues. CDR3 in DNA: TGTGCCAGCAGCCGACAGAACACTGAAGCTTTCTTT. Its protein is CASSRQNTEAFF.

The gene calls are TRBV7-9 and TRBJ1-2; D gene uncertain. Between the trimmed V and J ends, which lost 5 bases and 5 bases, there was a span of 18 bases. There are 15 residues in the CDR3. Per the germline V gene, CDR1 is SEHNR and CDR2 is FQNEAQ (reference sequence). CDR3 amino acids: CASSPRWRAGYGYTF. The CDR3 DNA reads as TGTGCCAGCAGCCCCCGTTGGAGGGCTGGATATGGCTACACCTTC.

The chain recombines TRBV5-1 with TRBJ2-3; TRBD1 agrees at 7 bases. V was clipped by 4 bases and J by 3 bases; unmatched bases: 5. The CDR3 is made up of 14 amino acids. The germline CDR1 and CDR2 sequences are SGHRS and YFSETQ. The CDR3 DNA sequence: TGCGCCAGCAGCGAGAGGGGGCCGACAGATACGCAGTATTTT. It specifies CASSERGPTDTQYF.

CDR3 nucleotides: TGCGCCAGCAGCTTGCTTGACAGGGTCAATGAGCAGTTCTTC. Translating gives CASSLLDRVNEQFF. The rearrangement uses TRBV5-1 and TRBJ2-1, with 7 bases matching TRBD1. V lost 1 base and J lost 6; bases outside the gene matches: 4. Per germline, CDR1 SGHRS and CDR2 YFSETQ. The CDR3 consists of 14 residues. The full variable domain, its missing parts supplied by reference TRBV5-1 and TRBJ2-1, is KAGVTQTPRYLIKTRGQQVTLSCSPISGHRSVSWYQQTPGQGLQFLFEYFSETQRNKGNFPGRFSGRQFSNSRSEMNVSTLELGDSALYLCASSLLDRVNEQFFGPGTRLTVL.

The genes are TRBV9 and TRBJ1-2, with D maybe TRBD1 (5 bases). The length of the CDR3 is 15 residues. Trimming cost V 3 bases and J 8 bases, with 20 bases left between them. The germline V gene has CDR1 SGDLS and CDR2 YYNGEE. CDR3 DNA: TGTGCCAGCAGCGCAGTTGGCGGGACCGCAGGAGGCTACACCTTC. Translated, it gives CASSAVGGTAGGYTF.

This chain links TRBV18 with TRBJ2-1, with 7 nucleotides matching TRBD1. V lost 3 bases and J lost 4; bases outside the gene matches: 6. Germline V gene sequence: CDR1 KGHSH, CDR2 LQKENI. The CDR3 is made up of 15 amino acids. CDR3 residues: CASSPTGLPYNEQFF. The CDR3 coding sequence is TGTGCCAGCTCACCGACAGGGTTACCGTACAATGAGCAGTTCTTC.

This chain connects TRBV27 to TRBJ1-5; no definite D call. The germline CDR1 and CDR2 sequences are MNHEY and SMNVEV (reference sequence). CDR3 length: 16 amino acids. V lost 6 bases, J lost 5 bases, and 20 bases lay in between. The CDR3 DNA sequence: TGTGCCAGCAGCATCCCCCCCCGGGTATATTATCAGCCCCAGCATTTT. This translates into CASSIPPRVYYQPQHF.

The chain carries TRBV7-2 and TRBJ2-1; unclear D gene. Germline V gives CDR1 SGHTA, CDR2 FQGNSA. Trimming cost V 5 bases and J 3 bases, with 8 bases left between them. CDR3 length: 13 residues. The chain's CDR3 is CASSETSYNEQFF. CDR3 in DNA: TGTGCCAGCAGCGAGACAAGCTACAATGAGCAGTTCTTC.

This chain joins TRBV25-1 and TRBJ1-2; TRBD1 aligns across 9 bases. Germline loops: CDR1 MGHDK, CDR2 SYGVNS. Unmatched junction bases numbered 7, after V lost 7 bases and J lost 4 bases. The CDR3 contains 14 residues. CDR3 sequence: CASTAGQGFYGYTF. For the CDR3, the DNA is TGTGCCAGCACCGCGGGACAGGGCTTCTATGGCTACACCTTC.